This TCR beta chain was profiled in a study of blood T cell repertoires in COVID-19 (dated by TCRdb to 2019 to 2021). Background on the whole study: The collaborator samples originated in the United States, Italy and Spain and spanned the acute and convalescent phases of COVID-19. The prospective study material was composed of cDNA or gDNA derived from T cells, B-cell-depleted T cells, or PBMCs. The dataset comprised deeply sampled blood TCRbeta repertoires from subjects exposed to, actively infected with, or recovered from COVID-19. A freely available public database, intended as a resource for researchers studying the immune response to SARS-CoV-2, is where the repertoires were released. Samples came from the ongoing ImmuneRACE study (first 160 participants) plus 1,254 subjects from 6 global collaborators. A de-identified subject ID, COVID-19 status, age in years and sex were almost always included in the sample metadata. Where available, HLA class I and class II types were taken from metadata supplied by the sample provider and were not determined by assay-based typing.

There are 14 amino acids in the CDR3, from cysteine to phenylalanine inclusive. The retained sequence is limited to the CDR3, 42 bases, with the frame set at the first base. CDR1 and CDR2 are drawn from the germline V gene (reference sequence): LGHDT, YNNKEL. Trimming takes 4 bases off V and 9 bases off J; junction bases not matched to a gene: 5. TCRbeta CDR3 regions were amplified from genomic DNA using the immunoSEQ Assay, a bias-controlled multiplex PCR. Per the source publication's procedure: The number of nucleated cells in each sample was estimated from the amplification of reference gene primers within the assay. To quantify the absolute abundance of each unique TCRbeta CDR3 rearrangement, sequence reads were collapsed and filtered. Productive Simpson clonality was computed per sample as the square root of Simpson's diversity index over productive rearrangements. Entries here come from immuneACCESS through TCRdb and include only in-frame sequences with V and J called. Some clones fail to appear in such tables; in the studies checked, an unresolved V gene covers under half of the shortfall, and the cause of the remainder is unknown. D and trimming come from the DNA, and the V and J calls and clone size come from that table. This sample has roughly 180,000 clones in its table, and around 85% of those were observed once. The ten biggest clones cover under 2.5% of the sample.

Each collaborating institution followed its own protocols to collect whole blood in K2EDTA tubes. For TCRbeta analysis, collaborators shipped samples in one of three forms: frozen whole blood, isolated PBMCs, or DNA extracted from either of those sample types. What the authors observed across the whole study: How much clinical and demographic metadata was included differed by source and by participant, and the metadata was provided uncurated.

Points on this clone: There is no known antigen for this receptor. No much larger clone is present one base from it, and per-base qualities are unavailable.

Input material: peripheral blood. Recombination connected TRBV3-1 (or the pseudogene TRBV3-2) to TRBJ2-1; 11 central bases correspond to TRBD2. The clonotype originates from a man between 70 and 80 years old with active or convalescent COVID-19. The CDR3 corresponds to CASSPGLAGSEQFF. The DNA reads as follows: TGTGCCAGCAGCCCCGGACTAGCGGGTAGTGAGCAGTTCTTC.